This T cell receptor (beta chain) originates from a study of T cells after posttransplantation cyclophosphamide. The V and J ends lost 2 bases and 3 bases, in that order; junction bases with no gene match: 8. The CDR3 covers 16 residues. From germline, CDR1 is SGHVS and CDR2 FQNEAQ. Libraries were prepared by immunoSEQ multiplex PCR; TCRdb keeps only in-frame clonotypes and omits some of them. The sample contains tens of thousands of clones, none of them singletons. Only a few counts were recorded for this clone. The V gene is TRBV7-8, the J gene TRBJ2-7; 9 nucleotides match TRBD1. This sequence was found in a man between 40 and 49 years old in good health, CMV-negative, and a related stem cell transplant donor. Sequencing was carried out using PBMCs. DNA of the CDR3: TGTGCCAGCAGCTTACGGACAGGGGTATCATTCTACGAGCAGTACTTC. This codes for CASSLRTGVSFYEQYF.